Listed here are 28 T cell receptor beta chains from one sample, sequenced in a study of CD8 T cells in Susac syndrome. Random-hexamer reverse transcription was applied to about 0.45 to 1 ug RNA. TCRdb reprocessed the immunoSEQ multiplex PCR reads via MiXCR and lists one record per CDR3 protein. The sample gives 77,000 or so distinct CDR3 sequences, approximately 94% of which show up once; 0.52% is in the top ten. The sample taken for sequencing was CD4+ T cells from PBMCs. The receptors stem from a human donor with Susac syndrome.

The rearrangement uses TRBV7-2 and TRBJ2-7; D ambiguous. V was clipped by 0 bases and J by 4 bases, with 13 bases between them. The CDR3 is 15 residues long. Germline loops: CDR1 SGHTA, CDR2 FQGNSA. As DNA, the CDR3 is TGTGCCAGCAGCTTAGCGCAAGGGCCGGGTTACGAGCAGTACTTC. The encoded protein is CASSLAQGPGYEQYF.

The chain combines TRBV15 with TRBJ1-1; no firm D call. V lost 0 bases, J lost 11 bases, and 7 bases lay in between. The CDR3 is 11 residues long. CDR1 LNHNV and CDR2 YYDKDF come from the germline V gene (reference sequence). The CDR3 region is CATSREGLAFF. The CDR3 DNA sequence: TGTGCCACCAGCAGAGAGGGATTGGCTTTCTTT.

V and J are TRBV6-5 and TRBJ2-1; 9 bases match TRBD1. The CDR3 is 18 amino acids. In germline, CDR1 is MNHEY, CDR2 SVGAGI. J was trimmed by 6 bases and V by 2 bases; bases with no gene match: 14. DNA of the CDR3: TGTGCCAGCAGTTACCGCTCCGGGACAGGGACCGGGGGCAATGAGCAGTTCTTC. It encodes CASSYRSGTGTGGNEQFF.

The CDR3 coding sequence is TGTGCCTGGAGTATTGGGACAGGGGCAACAGATACGCAGTATTTT. Amino acids: CAWSIGTGATDTQYF. The V and J genes are TRBV30 and TRBJ2-3; 10 bases line up with TRBD1. The germline V gene has CDR1 GTSNPN and CDR2 SVGIG (reference sequence). V trimming: 2 bases; J trimming: 3 bases; junction bases outside the gene matches: 5. The CDR3 spans 15 residues.

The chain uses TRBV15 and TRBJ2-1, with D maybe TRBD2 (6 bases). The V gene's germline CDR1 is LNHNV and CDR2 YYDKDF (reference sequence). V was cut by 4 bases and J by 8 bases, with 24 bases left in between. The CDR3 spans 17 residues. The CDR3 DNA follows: TGTGCCACCAGCACCCCAAGGTCGGGAGTGAGTCTCTATGAGCAGTTCTTC. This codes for CATSTPRSGVSLYEQFF. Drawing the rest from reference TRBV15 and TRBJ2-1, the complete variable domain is DAMVIQNPRYQVTQFGKPVTLSCSQTLNHNVMYWYQQKSSQAPKLLFHYYDKDFNNEADTPDNFQSRRPNTSFCFLDIRSPGLGDTAMYLCATSTPRSGVSLYEQFFGPGTRLTVL.

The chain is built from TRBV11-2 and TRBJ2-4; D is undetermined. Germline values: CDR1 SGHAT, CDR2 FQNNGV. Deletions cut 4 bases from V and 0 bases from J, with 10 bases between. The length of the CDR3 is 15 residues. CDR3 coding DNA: TGTGCCAGCAGCTGGTCGGTGTTAGCCAAAAACATTCAGTACTTC. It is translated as CASSWSVLAKNIQYF.

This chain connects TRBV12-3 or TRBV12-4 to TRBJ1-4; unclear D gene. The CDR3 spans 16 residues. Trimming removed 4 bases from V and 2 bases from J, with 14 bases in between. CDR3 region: CASSSTRDTTNEKLFF. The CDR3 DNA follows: TGTGCCAGCAGTTCGACGAGAGACACGACTAATGAAAAACTGTTTTTT.

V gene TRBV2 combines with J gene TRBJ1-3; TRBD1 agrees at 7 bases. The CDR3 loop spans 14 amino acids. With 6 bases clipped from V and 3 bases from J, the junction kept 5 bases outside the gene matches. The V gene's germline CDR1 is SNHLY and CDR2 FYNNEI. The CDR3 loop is CASRGGQLGNTIYF. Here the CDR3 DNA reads TGTGCCAGCAGGGGGGGACAGCTTGGAAACACCATATATTTT.

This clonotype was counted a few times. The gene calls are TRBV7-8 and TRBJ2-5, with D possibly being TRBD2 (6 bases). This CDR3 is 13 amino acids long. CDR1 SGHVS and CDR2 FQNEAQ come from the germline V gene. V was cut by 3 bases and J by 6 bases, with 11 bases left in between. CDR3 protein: CASSFSGGQTQYF. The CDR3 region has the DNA TGTGCCAGCAGCTTTTCCGGGGGACAGACCCAGTACTTC.

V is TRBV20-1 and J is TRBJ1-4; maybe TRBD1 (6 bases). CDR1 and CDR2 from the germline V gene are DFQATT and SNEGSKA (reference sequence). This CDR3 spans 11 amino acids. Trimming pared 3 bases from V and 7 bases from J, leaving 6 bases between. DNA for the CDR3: TGCAGTGCTAGGACAGGTGAAAAACTGTTTTTT. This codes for CSARTGEKLFF.

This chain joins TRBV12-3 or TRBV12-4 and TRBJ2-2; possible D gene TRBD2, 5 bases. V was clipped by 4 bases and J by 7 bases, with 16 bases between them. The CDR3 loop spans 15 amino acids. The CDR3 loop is CASSSRSAGNGELFF. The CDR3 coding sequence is TGTGCCAGCAGTTCCCGATCGGCCGGGAACGGGGAGCTGTTTTTT.

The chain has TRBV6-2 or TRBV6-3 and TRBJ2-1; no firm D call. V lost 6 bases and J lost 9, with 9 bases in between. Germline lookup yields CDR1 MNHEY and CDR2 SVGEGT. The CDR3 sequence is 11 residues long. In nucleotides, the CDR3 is TGTGCCAGCAGCTTAAAGAGTGAGCAGTTCTTC. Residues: CASSLKSEQFF.

DNA for the CDR3: TGTGCCAGCGTTCAACTAGCGGGAGGAGGTGGTGAGCAGTTCTTC. Its translation is CASVQLAGGGGEQFF. The rearrangement links TRBV7-2 to TRBJ2-1; 12 bases are a match to TRBD2. J lost 9 bases, V lost 8 bases, and 11 bases had no gene match. CDR3 length: 15 residues. Germline loops: CDR1 SGHTA, CDR2 FQGNSA.

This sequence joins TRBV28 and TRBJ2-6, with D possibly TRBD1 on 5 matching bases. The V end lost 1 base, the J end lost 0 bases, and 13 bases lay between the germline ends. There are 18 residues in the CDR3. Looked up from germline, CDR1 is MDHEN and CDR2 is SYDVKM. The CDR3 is CASSLFTRAASGANVLTF. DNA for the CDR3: TGTGCCAGCAGTTTATTTACCAGGGCGGCCTCTGGGGCCAACGTCCTGACTTTC.

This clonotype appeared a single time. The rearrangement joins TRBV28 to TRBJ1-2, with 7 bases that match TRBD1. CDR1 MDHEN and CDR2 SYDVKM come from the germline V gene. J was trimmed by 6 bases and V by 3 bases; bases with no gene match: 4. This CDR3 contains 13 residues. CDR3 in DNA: TGTGCCAGCAGTTTGGGCAGGGGGAATGGCTACACCTTC. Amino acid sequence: CASSLGRGNGYTF.

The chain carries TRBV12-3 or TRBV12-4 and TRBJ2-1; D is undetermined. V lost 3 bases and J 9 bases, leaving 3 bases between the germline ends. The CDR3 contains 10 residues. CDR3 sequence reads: CASSLREQFF. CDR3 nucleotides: TGTGCCAGCAGTTTGCGTGAGCAGTTCTTC.

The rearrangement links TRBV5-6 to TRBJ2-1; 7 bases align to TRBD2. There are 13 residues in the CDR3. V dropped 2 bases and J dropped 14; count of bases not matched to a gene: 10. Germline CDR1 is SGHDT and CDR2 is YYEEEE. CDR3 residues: CASSFGIGGREFF. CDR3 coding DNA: TGTGCCAGCAGCTTTGGTATAGGAGGGAGGGAGTTCTTC. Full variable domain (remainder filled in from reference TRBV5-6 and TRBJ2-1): DAGVTQSPTHLIKTRGQQVTLRCSPKSGHDTVSWYQQALGQGPQFIFQYYEEEERQRGNFPDRFSGHQFPNYSSELNVNALLLGDSALYLCASSFGIGGREFFGPGTRLTVL.

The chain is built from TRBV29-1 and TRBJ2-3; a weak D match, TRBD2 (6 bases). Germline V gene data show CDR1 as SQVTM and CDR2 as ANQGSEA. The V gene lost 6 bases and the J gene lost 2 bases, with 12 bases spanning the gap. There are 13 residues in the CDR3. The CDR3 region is CSVTGLITDTQYF. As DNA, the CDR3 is TGCAGCGTCACGGGACTCATCACAGATACGCAGTATTTT.

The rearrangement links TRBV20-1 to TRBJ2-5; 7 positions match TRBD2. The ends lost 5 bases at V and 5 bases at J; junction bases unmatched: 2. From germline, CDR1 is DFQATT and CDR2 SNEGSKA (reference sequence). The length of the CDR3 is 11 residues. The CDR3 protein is CSAGTTETQYF. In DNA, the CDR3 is TGCAGTGCTGGGACTACGGAGACCCAGTACTTC.

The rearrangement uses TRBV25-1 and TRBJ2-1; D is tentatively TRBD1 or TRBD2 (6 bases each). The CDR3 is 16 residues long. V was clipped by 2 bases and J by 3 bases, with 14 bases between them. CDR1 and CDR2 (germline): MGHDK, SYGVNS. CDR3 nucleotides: TGTGCCAGCAGTGAAACGGGGGCGGCCCACTACAATGAGCAGTTCTTC. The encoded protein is CASSETGAAHYNEQFF.

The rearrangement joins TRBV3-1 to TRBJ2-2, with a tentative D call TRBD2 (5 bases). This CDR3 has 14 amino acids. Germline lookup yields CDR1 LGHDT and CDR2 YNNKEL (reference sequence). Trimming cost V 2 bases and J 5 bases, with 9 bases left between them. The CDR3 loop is CASSQRRGTGELFF. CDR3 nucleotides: TGTGCCAGCAGCCAAAGAAGAGGGACCGGGGAGCTGTTTTTT.

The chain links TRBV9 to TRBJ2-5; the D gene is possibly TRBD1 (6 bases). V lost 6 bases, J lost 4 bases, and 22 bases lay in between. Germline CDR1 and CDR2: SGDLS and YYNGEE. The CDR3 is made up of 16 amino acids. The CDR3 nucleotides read TGTGCCAGCACCGGACAGTCTGGGTTACTTGGAGAGACCCAGTACTTC. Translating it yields CASTGQSGLLGETQYF. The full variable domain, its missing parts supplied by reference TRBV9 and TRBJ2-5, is DSGVTQTPKHLITATGQRVTLRCSPRSGDLSVYWYQQSLDQGLQFLIQYYNGEERAKGNILERFSAQQFPDLHSELNLSSLELGDSALYFCASTGQSGLLGETQYFGPGTRLLVL.

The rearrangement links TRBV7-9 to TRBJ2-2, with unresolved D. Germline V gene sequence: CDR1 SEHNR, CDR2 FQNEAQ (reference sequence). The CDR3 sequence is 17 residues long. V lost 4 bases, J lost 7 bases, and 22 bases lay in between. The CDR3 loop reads CASSWWLIATSDGELFF. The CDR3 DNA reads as TGTGCCAGCAGCTGGTGGCTGATAGCAACCTCCGACGGGGAGCTGTTTTTT.

In DNA, the CDR3 is TGTGCCAGCAGCTTAGAGAGGCCCAATGAGCAGTTCTTC. Protein sequence: CASSLERPNEQFF. The J gene is TRBJ2-1, the V gene TRBV7-8, with D unclear. The germline V gene has CDR1 SGHVS and CDR2 FQNEAQ. The V end was cut by 1 base, the J end by 6 bases, with 7 bases between. The CDR3 runs 13 residues.

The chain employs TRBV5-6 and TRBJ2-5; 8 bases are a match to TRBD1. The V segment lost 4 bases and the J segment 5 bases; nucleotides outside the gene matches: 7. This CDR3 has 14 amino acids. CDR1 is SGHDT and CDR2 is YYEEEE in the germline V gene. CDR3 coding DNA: TGTGCCAGCAGCACCGGGACAGGAGGTGAGACCCAGTACTTC. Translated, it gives CASSTGTGGETQYF.

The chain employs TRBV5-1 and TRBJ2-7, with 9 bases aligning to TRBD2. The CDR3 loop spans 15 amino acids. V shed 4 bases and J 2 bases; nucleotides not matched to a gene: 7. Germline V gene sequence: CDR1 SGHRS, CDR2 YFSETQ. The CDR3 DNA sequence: TGCGCCAGCAGCACCTTTAGCGGGAGTGCCTACGAGCAGTACTTC. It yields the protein CASSTFSGSAYEQYF.

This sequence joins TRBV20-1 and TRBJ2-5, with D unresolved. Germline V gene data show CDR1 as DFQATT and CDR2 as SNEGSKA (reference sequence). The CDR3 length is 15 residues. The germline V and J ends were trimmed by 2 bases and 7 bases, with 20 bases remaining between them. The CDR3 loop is CSARSVGLLLGTQYF. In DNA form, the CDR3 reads TGCAGTGCTAGAAGCGTGGGCCTCTTGTTAGGGACCCAGTACTTC.

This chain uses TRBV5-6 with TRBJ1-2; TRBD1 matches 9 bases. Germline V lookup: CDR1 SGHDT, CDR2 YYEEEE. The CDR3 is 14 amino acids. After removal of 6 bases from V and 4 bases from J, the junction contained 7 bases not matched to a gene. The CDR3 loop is CASIRDRDRYGYTF. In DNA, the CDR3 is TGTGCCAGCATCCGGGACAGGGATCGCTATGGCTACACCTTC.